Below, 2 T cell receptor delta chains from the same sample are listed, as sequenced in a study of Vδ1+ human thymocytes. Points from the study as a whole: In the thymus, TRG and TRD repertoires looked highly polyclonal with Gaussian CDR3 lengths.

Sequences come from RNA converted to cDNA by reverse transcription. CDR3 amplicons came from multiplex PCR with pooled V-gene forward and constant-region reverse primers. TCRdb reanalyzed the multiplex PCR reads using CATT. Here the sample spans some 25,000 delta-chain clones, about 7.4% being singletons. For these TCRs, the target antigens are not known. The specimen sequenced was Vdelta1+ gamma-delta thymocytes from the thymus. Indicated subset: FACS-sorted CD3+ TCRalphabeta- TCRVdelta1+ TCRVdelta2- thymocytes. The receptor source for this set is a girl in the first two years of life who had congenital heart surgery.

This clone has only a few counts. The rearrangement uses TRDV1 and TRDJ1; D remains unclear. Trimming took off 5 bases at V and 1 base at J, with 17 bases between the two ends. The CDR3 is made up of 16 amino acids. Germline values: CDR1 TSWWSYY, CDR2 QGS. CDR3 DNA sequence: TGTGCTCTTGGGAAGGCAGGCCCCTCCTTCACCGATAAACTCATCTTT. As protein: CALGKAGPSFTDKLIF.

The rearrangement links TRDV1 to TRDJ1; 8 bases are a match to TRDD3. J was trimmed by 0 bases and V by 1 base; bases with no gene match: 19. The CDR3 totals 21 residues. In germline, CDR1 is TSWWSYY, CDR2 QGS. CDR3 amino acids: CALGERRSVLGASSYTDKLIF. The DNA of the CDR3 is TGTGCTCTTGGGGAACGCAGATCCGTACTGGGGGCCAGTTCGTACACCGATAAACTCATCTTT.